Each of the 18 T cell receptor beta chains below was sequenced from the same sample in a study of blood T cell repertoires in COVID-19. The table came from immunoSEQ multiplex PCR; TCRdb's copy has only in-frame clones and leaves some out. The sample consists of 100,000 to 150,000 clones, about 70% of them appearing once. Sequenced input: peripheral blood. These receptors were obtained from a man at least 80 years old with COVID-19, enrolled during active disease.

This clone came up once. J is TRBJ2-3 and V is TRBV15, with unresolved D. Trimming removed 1 base from V and 5 bases from J, with 10 bases in between. CDR1 LNHNV and CDR2 YYDKDF come from the germline V gene (reference sequence). CDR3 length equals 14 residues. The CDR3 is CATSRAVSGDTQYF. The CDR3, as DNA: TGTGCCACCAGCAGAGCCGTCTCCGGAGATACGCAGTATTTT.

V usage is TRBV27 and J usage is TRBJ2-7; TRBD2 agrees at 11 bases. The trim removed 5 bases at V and 5 bases at J, leaving 8 bases unmatched. The CDR3 is 15 residues long. Germline V gene data show CDR1 as MNHEY and CDR2 as SMNVEV (reference sequence). The chain's CDR3 is CASSPATSGTNEQYF. The CDR3 nucleotides read TGTGCCAGCAGTCCAGCGACTAGCGGGACAAACGAGCAGTACTTC.

The chain uses TRBV4-1 and TRBJ2-7; 8 bases align to TRBD1. Looked up from germline, CDR1 is MGHRA and CDR2 is YSYEKL. The CDR3 is made up of 15 amino acids. V lost 0 bases, J lost 7 bases, and 8 bases stayed unmatched. The CDR3 reads CASSQEWQGAREQYF. The DNA of the CDR3 is TGCGCCAGCAGCCAAGAATGGCAGGGGGCGCGAGAGCAGTACTTC.

J is TRBJ2-7 and V is TRBV2; maybe TRBD2 (5 bases). V lost 9 bases and J lost 2, with 17 bases in between. The CDR3 is made up of 14 amino acids. Germline loops: CDR1 SNHLY, CDR2 FYNNEI. The chain's CDR3 is CASLVVTEAYEQYF. Written as DNA, the CDR3 is TGTGCCAGTCTGGTGGTAACGGAGGCCTACGAGCAGTACTTC.

This sequence joins TRBV28 and TRBJ1-1; D might be TRBD1 (5 bases). This CDR3 has 17 amino acids. Trimming stripped 3 bases from V and 1 base from J, with 18 bases between. The germline V gene encodes CDR1 MDHEN and CDR2 SYDVKM. DNA for the CDR3: TGTGCCAGCAGTTTCAGGGTGGCTCGAAGGGCGAACACTGAAGCTTTCTTT. Residues: CASSFRVARRANTEAFF.

The rearrangement joins TRBV7-9 to TRBJ2-2, with 9 positions matching TRBD1. Looked up from germline, CDR1 is SEHNR and CDR2 is FQNEAQ (reference sequence). This CDR3 contains 16 residues. J gave up 4 bases and V 5 bases, and 8 bases lay outside the gene matches. In nucleotides, the CDR3 is TGTGCCAGCAGCCAACCCGGGACAGGGCCCACCGGGGAGCTGTTTTTT. Its translation: CASSQPGTGPTGELFF.

DNA of the CDR3: TGTGCCACCAGTCCCGGGGGGGCGGATGAAAAACTGTTTTTT. Amino acid sequence: CATSPGGADEKLFF. This rearrangement joins TRBV24-1 to TRBJ1-4, with TRBD1 as a possible D gene (6 bases). V was clipped by 6 bases and J by 6 bases, with 13 bases between them. Germline V gene sequence: CDR1 KGHDR, CDR2 SFDVKD. The CDR3 contains 14 residues.

This clone was picked up one time. V and J are TRBV9 and TRBJ2-2, with D maybe TRBD2 (6 bases). The CDR3 is 14 residues long. The V end was cut by 5 bases, the J end by 4 bases, with 12 bases between. Germline CDR1 and CDR2: SGDLS and YYNGEE. As DNA, the CDR3 is TGTGCCAGCAGTGCGGGACGCGCCACCGGGGAGCTGTTTTTT. Encoded protein: CASSAGRATGELFF.

Only one count was recorded for this clone. The chain recombines TRBV2 with TRBJ1-1, with D hard to call. The CDR3 loop spans 15 amino acids. Germline loops: CDR1 SNHLY, CDR2 FYNNEI. V was cut by 5 bases and J by 1 base, with 14 bases left in between. For the CDR3, the DNA is TGTGCCAGCAGTACCTCCTCCGCGCAGAACACTGAAGCTTTCTTT. Its translation: CASSTSSAQNTEAFF.

The rearrangement joins TRBV9 to TRBJ1-6; 7 bases line up with TRBD1. The CDR3 runs to 15 residues. CDR1 is SGDLS, CDR2 YYNGEE, per germline. The V segment lost 3 bases and the J segment 9 bases; nucleotides outside the gene matches: 9. The CDR3 region is CASSADPGGFSPLHF. The CDR3 region has the DNA TGTGCCAGCAGCGCAGACCCAGGGGGGTTTTCACCCCTCCACTTT.

This sequence joins TRBV5-1 and TRBJ2-7; 8 bases fit TRBD1. CDR3 size: 13 residues. The V gene end was trimmed by 2 bases and the J gene end by 5 bases; junction bases not matched to a gene: 3. From germline, CDR1 is SGHRS and CDR2 YFSETQ. CDR3 loop: CASSFQGANEQYF. The CDR3 nucleotides are TGCGCCAGCAGCTTCCAGGGGGCCAACGAGCAGTACTTC.

This clone was detected once. This sequence joins TRBV2 and TRBJ2-1; 13 bases match TRBD2. Germline V lookup: CDR1 SNHLY, CDR2 FYNNEI. With V trimmed by 7 bases and J by 7 bases, 13 bases remained unmatched. The CDR3 sequence is 17 residues long. In DNA, the CDR3 is TGTGCCAGCAAGAGAACCGGGACTAGCGGGATAACGAATGAGCAGTTCTTC. Its translation is CASKRTGTSGITNEQFF.

CDR3 nucleotides: TGCGCCAGTGGACTAGCGCCGAACGGGGAGCTGTTTTTT. Amino acid sequence: CASGLAPNGELFF. V usage is TRBV10-2 and J usage is TRBJ2-2, with TRBD2 identical over 9 bases. The germline gives CDR1 WSHSY, CDR2 SAAADI. Germline trimming cut 9 bases from V and 7 bases from J; bases unmatched to any gene: 6. CDR3 size: 13 residues.

This clone turned up a few times. The chain uses TRBV10-1 and TRBJ1-5; no clear D gene. Germline V gives CDR1 WNHNN, CDR2 SYGVQD (reference sequence). CDR3 length: 13 residues. Trimming cost V 3 bases and J 5 bases, with 8 bases left between them. The CDR3: CASSEEIDQPQHF. Written as DNA, the CDR3 is TGCGCCAGCAGTGAAGAGATAGATCAGCCCCAGCATTTT.

The V call is TRBV5-1, the J call TRBJ1-2, with TRBD1 matching over 9 bases. In germline, CDR1 is SGHRS, CDR2 YFSETQ. CDR3 size: 14 residues. Trimming at V came to 4 bases and at J to 2 bases, leaving 3 bases not matched to a gene. The CDR3 DNA reads as TGCGCCAGCAGCCCGGGACAGGGAAACTATGGCTACACCTTC. Its translation is CASSPGQGNYGYTF.

The chain joins TRBV28 to TRBJ1-1; D unresolved. Germline CDR1 MDHEN, CDR2 SYDVKM. The V gene lost 6 bases and the J gene lost 2 bases, with 16 bases spanning the gap. CDR3 size: 15 residues. The CDR3 reads CASSPEGEGNTEAFF. DNA for the CDR3: TGTGCCAGCAGCCCAGAGGGAGAGGGAAACACTGAAGCTTTCTTT.

This sequence joins TRBV2 and TRBJ2-5; 10 bases line up with TRBD1. This CDR3 is 16 amino acids long. CDR1 SNHLY and CDR2 FYNNEI come from the germline V gene. Trimming at V came to 6 bases and at J to 1 base, leaving 8 bases not matched to a gene. The DNA for the CDR3 is TGTGCCAGCAGCGGGTTTTGGACAGGGGGCCAAGAGACCCAGTACTTC. It yields the protein CASSGFWTGGQETQYF.

This clone was detected a few times. The chain combines TRBV5-5 with TRBJ2-7, with D perhaps TRBD1 (8 bases). The V end lost 1 base, the J end lost 4 bases, and 18 bases lay between the germline ends. CDR1 and CDR2 (germline): SGHKS, YYEKEE (reference sequence). The CDR3 loop spans 16 amino acids. CDR3 DNA: TGTGCCAGCAGCTTGCTAGCGGCAGGGGGCAGGTACGAGCAGTACTTC. Its protein is CASSLLAAGGRYEQYF.